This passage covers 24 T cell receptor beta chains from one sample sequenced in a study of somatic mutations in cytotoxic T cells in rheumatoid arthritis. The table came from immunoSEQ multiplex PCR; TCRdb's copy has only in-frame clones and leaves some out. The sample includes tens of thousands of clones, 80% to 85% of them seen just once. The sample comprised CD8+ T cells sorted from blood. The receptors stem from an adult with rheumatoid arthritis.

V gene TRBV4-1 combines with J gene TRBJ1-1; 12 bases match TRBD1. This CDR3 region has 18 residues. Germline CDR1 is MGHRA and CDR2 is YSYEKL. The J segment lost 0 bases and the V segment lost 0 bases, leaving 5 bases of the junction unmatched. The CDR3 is CASSQEGQGAIMNTEAFF. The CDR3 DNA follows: TGCGCCAGCAGCCAAGAGGGACAGGGGGCGATCATGAACACTGAAGCTTTCTTT.

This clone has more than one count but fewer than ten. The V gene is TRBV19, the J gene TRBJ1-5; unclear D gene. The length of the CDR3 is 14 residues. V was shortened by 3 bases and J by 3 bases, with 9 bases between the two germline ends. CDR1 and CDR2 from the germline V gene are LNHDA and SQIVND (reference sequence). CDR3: CASSIGPNNQPQHF. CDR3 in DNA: TGTGCCAGTAGTATCGGACCGAACAATCAGCCCCAGCATTTT. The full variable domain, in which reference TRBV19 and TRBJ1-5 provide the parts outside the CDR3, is DGGITQSPKYLFRKEGQNVTLSCEQNLNHDAMYWYRQDPGQGLRLIYYSQIVNDFQKGDIAEGYSVSREKKESFPLTVTSAQKNPTAFYLCASSIGPNNQPQHFGDGTRLSIL.

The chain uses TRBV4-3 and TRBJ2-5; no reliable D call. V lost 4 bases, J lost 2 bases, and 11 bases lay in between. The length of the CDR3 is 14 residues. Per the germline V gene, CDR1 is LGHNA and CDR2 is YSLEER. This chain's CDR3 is CASSPRLGQETQYF. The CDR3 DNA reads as TGCGCCAGCAGCCCAAGGCTGGGTCAAGAGACCCAGTACTTC.

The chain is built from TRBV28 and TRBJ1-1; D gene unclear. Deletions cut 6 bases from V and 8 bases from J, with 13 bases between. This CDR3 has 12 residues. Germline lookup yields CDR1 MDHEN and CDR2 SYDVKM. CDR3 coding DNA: TGTGCCAGCAGCCCAAGGACCGGGGAAGCTTTCTTT. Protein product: CASSPRTGEAFF.

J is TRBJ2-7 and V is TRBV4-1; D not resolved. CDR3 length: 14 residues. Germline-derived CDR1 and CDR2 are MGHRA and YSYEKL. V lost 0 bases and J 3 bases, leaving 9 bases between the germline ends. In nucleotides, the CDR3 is TGCGCCAGCAGCCAAGAAAGGGTGGACTACGAGCAGTACTTC. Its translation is CASSQERVDYEQYF.

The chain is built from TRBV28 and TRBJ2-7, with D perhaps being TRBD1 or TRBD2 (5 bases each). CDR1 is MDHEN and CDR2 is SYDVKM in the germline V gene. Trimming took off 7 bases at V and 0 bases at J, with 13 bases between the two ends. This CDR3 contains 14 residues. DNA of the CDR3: TGTGCCAGCACCGGGACCCGGAGCTCCTACGAGCAGTACTTC. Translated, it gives CASTGTRSSYEQYF.

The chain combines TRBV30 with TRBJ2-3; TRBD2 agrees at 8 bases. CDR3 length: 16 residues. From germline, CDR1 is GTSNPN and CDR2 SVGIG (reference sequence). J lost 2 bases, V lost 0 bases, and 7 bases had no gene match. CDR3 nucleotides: TGTGCCTGGAGTGTACCAGCGGGGGCCTACACAGATACGCAGTATTTT. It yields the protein CAWSVPAGAYTDTQYF.

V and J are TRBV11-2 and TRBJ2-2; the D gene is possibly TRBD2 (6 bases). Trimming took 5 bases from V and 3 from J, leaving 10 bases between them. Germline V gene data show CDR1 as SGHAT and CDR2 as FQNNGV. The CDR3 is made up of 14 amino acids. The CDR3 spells CASSRGEDTGELFF. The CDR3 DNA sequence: TGTGCCAGCAGCCGCGGGGAGGACACCGGGGAGCTGTTTTTT.

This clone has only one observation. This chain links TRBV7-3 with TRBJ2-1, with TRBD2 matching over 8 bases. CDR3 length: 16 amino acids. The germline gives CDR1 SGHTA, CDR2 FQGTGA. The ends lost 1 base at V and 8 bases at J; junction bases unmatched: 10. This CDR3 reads CASSLNGRGGRYEQFF. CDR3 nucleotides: TGTGCCAGCAGCTTAAATGGTCGGGGGGGACGGTATGAGCAGTTCTTC. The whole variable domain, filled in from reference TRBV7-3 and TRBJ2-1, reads GAGVSQTPSNKVTEKGKYVELRCDPISGHTALYWYRQSLGQGPEFLIYFQGTGAADDSGLPNDRFFAVRPEGSVSTLKIQRTERGDSAVYLCASSLNGRGGRYEQFFGPGTRLTVL.

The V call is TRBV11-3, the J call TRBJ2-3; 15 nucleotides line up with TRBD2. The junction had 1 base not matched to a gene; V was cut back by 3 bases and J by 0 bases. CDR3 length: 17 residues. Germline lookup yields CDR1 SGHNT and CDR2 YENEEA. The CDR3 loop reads CASSLGLAGGSTDTQYF. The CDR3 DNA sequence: TGTGCCAGCAGCTTGGGACTAGCGGGGGGTAGCACAGATACGCAGTATTTT.

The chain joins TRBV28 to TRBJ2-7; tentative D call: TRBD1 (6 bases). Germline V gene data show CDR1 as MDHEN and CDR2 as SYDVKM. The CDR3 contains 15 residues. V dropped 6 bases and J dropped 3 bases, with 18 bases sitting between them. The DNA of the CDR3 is TGTGCCAGCAGCGATATCTGGACAGTAGACTACGAGCAGTACTTC. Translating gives CASSDIWTVDYEQYF.

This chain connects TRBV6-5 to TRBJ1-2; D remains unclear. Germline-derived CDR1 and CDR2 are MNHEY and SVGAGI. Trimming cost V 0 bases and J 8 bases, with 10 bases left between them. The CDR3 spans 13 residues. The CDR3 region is CASSYSLSGGYTF. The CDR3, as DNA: TGTGCCAGCAGTTACTCCCTTTCGGGCGGCTACACCTTC.

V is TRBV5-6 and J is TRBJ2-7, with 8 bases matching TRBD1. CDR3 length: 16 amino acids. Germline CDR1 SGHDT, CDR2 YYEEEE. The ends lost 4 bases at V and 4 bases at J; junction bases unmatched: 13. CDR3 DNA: TGTGCCAGCAGCACTCGAGGACAGGGTGGGATGTACGAGCAGTACTTC. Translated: CASSTRGQGGMYEQYF.

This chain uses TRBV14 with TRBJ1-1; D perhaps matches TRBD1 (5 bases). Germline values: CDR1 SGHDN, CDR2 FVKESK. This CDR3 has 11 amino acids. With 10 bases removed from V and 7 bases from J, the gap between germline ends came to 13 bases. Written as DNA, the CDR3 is TGTGCCACCGGGAGGGGCAGTGAAGCTTTCTTT. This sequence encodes CATGRGSEAFF.

The CDR3: CATSRGVGGLSNEQFF. In DNA, the CDR3 is TGTGCCACCAGCAGAGGTGTAGGGGGCTTAAGTAATGAGCAGTTCTTC. This chain joins TRBV15 and TRBJ2-1; 7 bases agree with TRBD1. Germline V gene sequence: CDR1 LNHNV, CDR2 YYDKDF (reference sequence). Germline trimming cut 1 base from V and 7 bases from J; bases unmatched to any gene: 10. The CDR3 extends over 16 amino acids.

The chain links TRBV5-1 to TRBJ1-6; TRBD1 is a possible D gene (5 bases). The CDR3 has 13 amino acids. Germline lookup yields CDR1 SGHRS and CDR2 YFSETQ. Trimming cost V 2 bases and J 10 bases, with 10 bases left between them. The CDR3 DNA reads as TGCGCCAGCAGCTTTGGGGGAGGATCACCCCTCCACTTT. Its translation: CASSFGGGSPLHF.

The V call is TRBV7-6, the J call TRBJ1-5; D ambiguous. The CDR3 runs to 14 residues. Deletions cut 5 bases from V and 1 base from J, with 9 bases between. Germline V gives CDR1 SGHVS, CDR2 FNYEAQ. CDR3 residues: CASSLGLSNQPQHF. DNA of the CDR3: TGTGCCAGCAGCCTGGGCCTAAGCAATCAGCCCCAGCATTTT.

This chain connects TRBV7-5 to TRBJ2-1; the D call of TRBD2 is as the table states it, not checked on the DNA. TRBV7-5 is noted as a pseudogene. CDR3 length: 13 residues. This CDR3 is CARSLVWAGEQFF. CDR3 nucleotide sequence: TGTGCCAGAAGCTTAGTGTGGGCGGGGGAGCAGTTCTTC.

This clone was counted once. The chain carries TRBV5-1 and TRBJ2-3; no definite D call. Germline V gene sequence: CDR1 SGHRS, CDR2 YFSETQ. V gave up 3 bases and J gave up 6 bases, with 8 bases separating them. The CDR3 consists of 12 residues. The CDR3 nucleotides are TGCGCCAGCAGCTCGCGCATCGATACGCAGTATTTT. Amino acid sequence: CASSSRIDTQYF.

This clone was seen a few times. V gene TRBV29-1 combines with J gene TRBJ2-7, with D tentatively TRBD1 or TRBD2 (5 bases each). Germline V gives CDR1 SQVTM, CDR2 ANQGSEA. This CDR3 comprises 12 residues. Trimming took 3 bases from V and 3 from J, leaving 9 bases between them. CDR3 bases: TGCAGCGTTGAGGGACCCAGCTACGAGCAGTACTTC. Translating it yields CSVEGPSYEQYF.

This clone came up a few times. As DNA, the CDR3 is TGTGCCTGGAGTGTACGCGGGGCAGGCTATGGCTACACCTTC. This codes for CAWSVRGAGYGYTF. The chain links TRBV30 to TRBJ1-2, with a possible D match to TRBD1 (5 bases). CDR1 and CDR2 from the germline V gene are GTSNPN and SVGIG (reference sequence). This CDR3 spans 14 amino acids. The V end was cut by 0 bases, the J end by 4 bases, with 12 bases between.

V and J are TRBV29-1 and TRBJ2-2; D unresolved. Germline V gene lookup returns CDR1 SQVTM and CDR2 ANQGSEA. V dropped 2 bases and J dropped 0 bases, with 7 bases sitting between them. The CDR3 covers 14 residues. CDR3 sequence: CSVEHGSNTGELFF. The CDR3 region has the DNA TGCAGCGTTGAACACGGGTCGAACACCGGGGAGCTGTTTTTT.

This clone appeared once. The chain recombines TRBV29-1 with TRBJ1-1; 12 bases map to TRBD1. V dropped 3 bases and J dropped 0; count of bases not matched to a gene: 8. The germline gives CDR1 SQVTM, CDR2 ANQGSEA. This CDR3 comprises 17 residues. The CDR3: CSVDPGTGGELNTEAFF. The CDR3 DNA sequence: TGCAGCGTTGACCCAGGGACAGGGGGCGAGTTGAACACTGAAGCTTTCTTT.

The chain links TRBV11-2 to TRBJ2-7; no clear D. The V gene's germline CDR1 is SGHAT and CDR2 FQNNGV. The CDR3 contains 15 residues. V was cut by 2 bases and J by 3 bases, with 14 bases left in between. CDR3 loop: CASSLRSGSNYEQYF. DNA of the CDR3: TGTGCCAGCAGCTTACGGTCAGGATCCAACTACGAGCAGTACTTC. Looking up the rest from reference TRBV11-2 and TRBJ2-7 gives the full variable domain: EAGVAQSPRYKIIEKRQSVAFWCNPISGHATLYWYQQILGQGPKLLIQFQNNGVVDDSQLPKDRFSAERLKGVDSTLKIQPAKLEDSAVYLCASSLRSGSNYEQYFGPGTRLTVT.